This T cell receptor beta chain came from a study of T cell repertoires in cytomegalovirus infection. Study summary: Signatures in public TCR beta sequences pointed to both CMV infection and matching HLA type.

TCRdb reprocessed the reads with MiXCR, giving one entry per CDR3 protein. The sample consists of some 390,000 distinct CDR3 sequences, 15% to 20% of them appearing once. The source is a human donor in good health (CMV status not recorded). Some clones in this sample may be carry-over from other donors' samples. Sequencing was done on a sample of PBMCs.

The CDR3 sequence is CASSLEPVGEQYF. The CDR3 bases are TGTGCCAGCAGCTTAGAACCCGTTGGCGAGCAGTACTTC. V gene TRBV7-2 combines with J gene TRBJ2-7, with D unresolved. This CDR3 comprises 13 residues. Germline V gene data show CDR1 as SGHTA and CDR2 as FQGNSA. The ends were cut back, 1 base at V and 6 bases at J, with 10 bases in the middle.